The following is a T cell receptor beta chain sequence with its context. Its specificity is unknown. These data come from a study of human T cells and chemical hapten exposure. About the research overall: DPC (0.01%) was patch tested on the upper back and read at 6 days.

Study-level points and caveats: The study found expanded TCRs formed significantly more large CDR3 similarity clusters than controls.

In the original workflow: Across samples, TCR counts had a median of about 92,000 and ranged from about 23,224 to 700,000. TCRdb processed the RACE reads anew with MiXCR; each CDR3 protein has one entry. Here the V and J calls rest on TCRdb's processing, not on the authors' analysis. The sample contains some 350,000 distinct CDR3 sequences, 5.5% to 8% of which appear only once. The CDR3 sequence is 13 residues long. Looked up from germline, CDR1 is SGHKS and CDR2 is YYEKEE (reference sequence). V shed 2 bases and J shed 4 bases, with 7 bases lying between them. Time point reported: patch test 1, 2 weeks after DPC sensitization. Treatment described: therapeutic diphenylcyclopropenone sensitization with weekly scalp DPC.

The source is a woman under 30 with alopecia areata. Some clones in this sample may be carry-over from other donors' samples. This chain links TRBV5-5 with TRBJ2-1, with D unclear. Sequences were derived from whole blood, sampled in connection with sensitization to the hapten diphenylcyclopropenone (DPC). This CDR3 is CASSFDRYNEQFF. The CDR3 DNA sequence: TGTGCCAGCAGCTTCGATAGATACAATGAGCAGTTCTTC.